Listed below are T cell receptor beta chains from one sample, sequenced in a study of somatic mutations in cytotoxic T cells in rheumatoid arthritis. TCRdb's table, derived via immunoSEQ multiplex PCR, lists solely in-frame clones and lacks some. Among thousands of clones listed, roughly 80% were seen once. Sequences were obtained from CD8+ T cells sorted from blood. The receptor source for this set is an adult with rheumatoid arthritis. Both conserved end residues are part of each CDR3. The D gene is left open where the match is weak. Where a row states a size, it is once, few, many or the class of an expanded clone; other rows omit it.

d_call,v_call,j_call,clone_size,cdr3_aa,cdr3_nt
NA,TRBV28,TRBJ2-5,few,CASSHTQRTQETQYF,TGTGCCAGCAGTCACACCCAGCGGACCCAAGAGACCCAGTACTTC
NA,TRBV5-4,TRBJ2-2,NA,CASSLGVGAGELFF,TGTGCCAGCAGCTTGGGGGTGGGGGCCGGGGAGCTGTTTTTT
NA,TRBV13,TRBJ2-7,few,CASSLGPSGDEQYF,TGTGCCAGCAGCTTAGGTCCCTCGGGGGACGAGCAGTACTTC
TRBD2,TRBV7-3,TRBJ2-5,NA,CASSSAGGAHETQYF,TGTGCCAGCAGCTCCGCCGGGGGGGCCCACGAGACCCAGTACTTC
TRBD1,TRBV29-1,TRBJ2-7,NA,CSVTGGRGEQYF,TGCAGCGTTACAGGGGGAAGGGGCGAGCAGTACTTC
NA,TRBV9,TRBJ2-5,NA,CASSVDWIDQETQYF,TGTGCCAGCAGCGTAGACTGGATAGACCAAGAGACCCAGTACTTC
TRBD1,TRBV9,TRBJ2-5,few,CASSVGDRRGLTTQYF,TGTGCCAGCAGCGTGGGGGACAGGAGGGGGTTGACGACCCAGTACTTC
NA,TRBV19,TRBJ2-2,once,CASGRGNTGELFF,TGTGCCAGCGGCAGGGGGAACACCGGGGAGCTGTTTTTT
NA,TRBV25-1,TRBJ1-2,NA,CASAQTGDYGYTF,TGTGCCAGCGCCCAGACGGGCGACTATGGCTACACCTTC
TRBD1,TRBV6-1,TRBJ1-3,NA,CAGKTGGMNTIYF,TGTGCCGGGAAGACAGGGGGTATGAACACCATATATTTT
NA,TRBV2,TRBJ2-1,NA,CASSVNEQFF,TGTGCCAGCAGTGTAAATGAGCAGTTCTTC
TRBD2,TRBV5-4,TRBJ2-1,NA,CASSLREGPYNEQFF,TGTGCCAGCAGCTTGCGGGAGGGCCCCTACAATGAGCAGTTCTTC
NA,TRBV7-9,TRBJ1-2,NA,CASSSTTGGYGYTF,TGTGCCAGCAGCTCCACGACCGGCGGTTATGGCTACACCTTC
NA,TRBV6-5,TRBJ2-5,NA,CASSFGETQYF,TGTGCCAGCAGTTTTGGCGAGACCCAGTACTTC
NA,TRBV7-9,TRBJ2-1,NA,CASSNSPYNEQFF,TGTGCCAGCTCGAACAGCCCCTACAATGAGCAGTTCTTC
NA,TRBV7-7,TRBJ2-1,NA,CASSLDDRLPNNEQFF,TGTGCCAGCAGCTTAGACGACAGGCTACCTAACAATGAGCAGTTCTTC
NA,TRBV28,TRBJ2-5,NA,CASSLREPAAKKTQYF,TGTGCCAGCAGTTTAAGGGAACCAGCCGCCAAGAAGACCCAGTACTTC
TRBD2,TRBV5-4,TRBJ2-1,NA,CASRASGNTYEQFF,TGTGCCAGCAGGGCTAGCGGGAATACGTATGAGCAGTTCTTC
NA,TRBV7-3,TRBJ2-7,few,CASSLSPGTQGEQYF,TGTGCCAGCAGCTTAAGCCCAGGGACGCAGGGCGAGCAGTACTTC
TRBD2,TRBV13,TRBJ2-3,NA,CASSSSGRDGADTQYF,TGTGCCAGCAGTTCTAGCGGGAGGGACGGCGCAGATACGCAGTATTTT
TRBD1,TRBV7-8,TRBJ1-3,NA,CASSSRTGSMNTIYF,TGTGCCAGCAGCTCGCGGACAGGGTCAATGAACACCATATATTTT
NA,TRBV19,TRBJ1-3,NA,CASNGVSGNTIYF,TGTGCCAGTAACGGGGTCTCTGGAAACACCATATATTTT
NA,TRBV10-3,TRBJ2-7,few,CAISDTYTGEQYF,TGTGCCATCAGTGACACCTATACGGGCGAGCAGTACTTC
TRBD1,TRBV19,TRBJ1-1,NA,CASSSMTGWGTEAFF,TGTGCCAGTAGCTCGATGACAGGGTGGGGCACTGAAGCTTTCTTT
NA,TRBV9,TRBJ2-3,NA,CASSVAASAGTDTQYF,TGTGCCAGCAGCGTAGCGGCTAGCGCGGGCACAGATACGCAGTATTTT
TRBD2,TRBV30,TRBJ2-1,NA,CAWELGSGSSYNEQFF,TGTGCCTGGGAACTGGGCAGCGGGAGCTCCTACAATGAGCAGTTCTTC
TRBD1,TRBV6-4,TRBJ2-1,NA,CASSDGPRDRDNEQFF,TGTGCCAGCAGTGACGGCCCCCGGGACAGAGACAATGAGCAGTTCTTC
NA,TRBV5-5,TRBJ2-3,NA,CASSSESTDTQYF,TGTGCCAGCAGCTCCGAAAGCACAGATACGCAGTATTTT